Listed here are 15 T cell receptor beta chains from one sample, sequenced in a study of T cell repertoires in cytomegalovirus infection. Antigen specificity for these receptors is unknown. A single record per CDR3 protein comes from TCRdb applying MiXCR to the reads. The sample consists of a few hundred thousand distinct CDR3 sequences, about 39% of them appearing once. This specimen was cultured PBMCs, taken from culture after CMV antigen stimulation. The receptor source for this set is a human donor in good health (CMV status not recorded). Some clones in this sample may be carry-over from other donors' samples.

The rearrangement links TRBV11-2 to TRBJ1-4; D call uncertain. Trimming took 1 base from V and 6 from J, leaving 12 bases between them. Germline V lookup: CDR1 SGHAT, CDR2 FQNNGV. The CDR3 consists of 15 residues. CDR3 amino acids: CASSLGGKLDEKLFF. DNA for the CDR3: TGTGCCAGCAGCTTAGGTGGCAAGTTGGATGAAAAACTGTTTTTT.

The chain has TRBV2 and TRBJ1-1; D remains ambiguous. The CDR3 is 14 amino acids. Trimming removed 4 bases from V and 5 bases from J, with 14 bases in between. The V gene's germline CDR1 is SNHLY and CDR2 FYNNEI. The DNA for the CDR3 is TGTGCCAGCAGTGTAGCAGGACCTGGGACTGAAGCTTTCTTT. Translated, it gives CASSVAGPGTEAFF.

This chain joins TRBV6-2 or TRBV6-3 and TRBJ2-7, with D possibly matching TRBD1 (6 bases). The CDR3 covers 12 residues. V lost 4 bases and J lost 6, with 10 bases in between. In germline, CDR1 is MNHEY, CDR2 SVGEGT. The CDR3 loop is CASSSRTVEQYF. In DNA form, the CDR3 reads TGTGCCAGCAGTTCCCGGACAGTCGAGCAGTACTTC.

Turning to this clonotype: Given a much more abundant clone one base away, this may be a read error. The chain carries TRBV7-2 and TRBJ2-3; 7 bases fit TRBD2. The V gene's germline CDR1 is SGHTA and CDR2 FQGNSA. J lost 4 bases, V lost 3 bases, and 10 bases had no gene match. The CDR3 has 16 amino acids. DNA of the CDR3: TGTGCCAGCAGCTTCCAAGCGGGATGGCTGGCAGATACGCAGTATTTT. As protein: CASSFQAGWLADTQYF.

This clonotype was counted between two and nine times. CDR3 region: CATSRGSNQPQHF. CDR3 coding DNA: TGTGCCACCAGCAGAGGTAGCAATCAGCCCCAGCATTTT. This sequence joins TRBV15 and TRBJ1-5; no clear D. The CDR3 loop spans 13 amino acids. Between the trimmed V and J ends, which lost 1 base and 0 bases, there was a span of 1 base. The V gene's germline CDR1 is LNHNV and CDR2 YYDKDF (reference sequence).

The rearrangement uses TRBV11-2 and TRBJ2-2; 7 bases agree with TRBD2. Germline assignment: CDR1 SGHAT and CDR2 FQNNGV. The trim removed 4 bases at V and 1 base at J, leaving 12 bases unmatched. The CDR3 consists of 18 residues. CDR3 residues: CASSSLVGGGENTGELFF. CDR3 DNA sequence: TGTGCCAGCAGCTCCCTCGTCGGCGGGGGAGAGAACACCGGGGAGCTGTTTTTT. Supplemented by reference TRBV11-2 and TRBJ2-2, the full variable domain reads EAGVAQSPRYKIIEKRQSVAFWCNPISGHATLYWYQQILGQGPKLLIQFQNNGVVDDSQLPKDRFSAERLKGVDSTLKIQPAKLEDSAVYLCASSSLVGGGENTGELFFGEGSRLTVL.

This clonotype was counted a single time. The chain links TRBV5-6 to TRBJ2-1; no firm D call. The CDR3 contains 16 residues. V lost 0 bases and J 1 base, leaving 11 bases between the germline ends. Looked up from germline, CDR1 is SGHDT and CDR2 is YYEEEE. The CDR3 DNA follows: TGTGCCAGCAGCTTGGTATTAGGTCGGTCCTACAATGAGCAGTTCTTC. Its translation is CASSLVLGRSYNEQFF.

This clonotype was detected only a few times. A much more abundant neighbour one base away suggests this may be a read error. This chain joins TRBV11-2 and TRBJ2-3; D call uncertain. The CDR3 is 14 residues long. Germline lookup yields CDR1 SGHAT and CDR2 FQNNGV. Trimming pared 1 base from V and 2 bases from J, leaving 7 bases between. The CDR3 sequence is CASSLGTYTDTQYF. In nucleotides, the CDR3 is TGTGCCAGCAGCTTAGGGACCTACACAGATACGCAGTATTTT.

This clonotype turned up a few times. The genes are TRBV7-2 and TRBJ2-2; no clear D gene. From germline, CDR1 is SGHTA and CDR2 FQGNSA. This CDR3 is built from 13 residues. The V and J ends lost 5 bases and 6 bases respectively, with 10 bases between them. The CDR3 nucleotides read TGTGCCAGCAGCCCAGAAAATGCCGGGGAGCTGTTTTTT. This sequence encodes CASSPENAGELFF.

This clonotype was seen only a few times. The chain carries TRBV7-2 and TRBJ2-7; TRBD2 might be the D (5 bases). This CDR3 region has 15 residues. The V end was cut by 10 bases, the J end by 1 base, with 20 bases between. Germline values: CDR1 SGHTA, CDR2 FQGNSA. The CDR3 protein is CATFSEEDPSYEQYF. The CDR3 nucleotides are TGTGCCACTTTTTCCGAGGAGGACCCTTCCTACGAGCAGTACTTC. Full variable domain (outside the CDR3, taken from reference TRBV7-2 and TRBJ2-7): GAGVSQSPSNKVTEKGKDVELRCDPISGHTALYWYRQSLGQGLEFLIYFQGNSAPDKSGLPSDRFSAERTGGSVSTLTIQRTQQEDSAVYLCATFSEEDPSYEQYFGPGTRLTVT.

J is TRBJ2-1 and V is TRBV11-2; D might be TRBD2 (6 bases). The CDR3 is 15 residues long. V was trimmed by 5 bases and J by 4 bases, leaving 15 bases between them. The germline V gene encodes CDR1 SGHAT and CDR2 FQNNGV. This CDR3 is CASSIGGMSYNEQFF. The DNA for the CDR3 is TGTGCCAGCAGCATAGGCGGGATGTCTTACAATGAGCAGTTCTTC.

The rearrangement links TRBV6-6 to TRBJ1-3; 7 bases are a match to TRBD1. The V gene's germline CDR1 is MNHNY and CDR2 SVGAGI (reference sequence). V shed 5 bases and J 9 bases; nucleotides not matched to a gene: 4. This CDR3 contains 12 residues. This CDR3 reads CASSDQGVTIYF. CDR3 nucleotide sequence: TGTGCCAGCAGTGATCAGGGGGTCACCATATATTTT.

The chain combines TRBV7-9 with TRBJ2-5; TRBD2 matches at 9 bases. Germline V gene data show CDR1 as SEHNR and CDR2 as FQNEAQ (reference sequence). With V trimmed by 2 bases and J by 3 bases, 4 bases remained unmatched. The CDR3 has 15 amino acids. The CDR3 loop reads CASSLIWTSEETQYF. The CDR3 DNA follows: TGTGCCAGCAGCTTAATTTGGACTAGCGAAGAGACCCAGTACTTC.

The V call is TRBV12-3 or TRBV12-4, the J call TRBJ2-7, with D uncertain. The CDR3 contains 14 residues. Trimming took 3 bases from V and 4 from J, leaving 13 bases between them. CDR3 DNA sequence: TGTGCCAGCAGTTTCGGGTTAGTTGGGTACGAGCAGTACTTC. It translates to CASSFGLVGYEQYF.

This rearrangement joins TRBV6-1 to TRBJ2-4; D unresolved. Trimming pared 7 bases from V and 3 bases from J, leaving 7 bases between. CDR3 length: 12 amino acids. Germline CDR1 reads MNHNS; CDR2 reads SASEGT. The CDR3 here is CASTLFKNIQYF. Written as DNA, the CDR3 is TGTGCCAGCACCCTGTTCAAAAACATTCAGTACTTC.